This T cell receptor beta chain was identified during a study of PD-L1 blockade in urothelial cancer. Study-wide results and caveats: Enhanced expansion of tumor-associated blood clones at 3 weeks characterized durable-benefit patients. Lower pretreatment blood TCR clonality, under the median, predicted better survival, researchers reported.

The protocol was immunoSEQ multiplex PCR, while the TCRdb copy is restricted to in-frame clones and leaves out a portion. This sample has 85,000 to 95,000 clones; 80% to 90% occur once, and the top ten carry 0.97%. For this clone: What it recognizes is unknown.

Sample time point: pretreatment peripheral blood. Sampling of each patient yielded between 1 and 8 specimens, collected pretreatment and on-treatment. V gave up 3 bases and J gave up 8 bases; unmatched junction bases: 9. The CDR3 length is 15 residues. From germline, CDR1 is LNHDA and CDR2 SQIVND (reference sequence). Sequencing was performed on PBMCs, taken around atezolizumab (anti-PD-L1) treatment. V gene TRBV19 combines with J gene TRBJ1-2, with 10 nucleotides matching TRBD1. The TCR comes from a woman of 80 years or more with urothelial cancer. The CDR3: CASSMGQGKRDGYTF. CDR3 coding DNA: TGTGCCAGTAGTATGGGACAGGGGAAAAGGGACGGCTACACCTTC.